One and the same sample provided the 10 T cell receptor beta chains below, sequenced in a study of regulatory T cells in long-lasting Graves disease. Specified time point: newly diagnosed GD, antithyroid drugs for less than 3 months. PBMC RNA served as the TCR library source. Assembly of TCR beta libraries relied on iRepertoire HTBI primers together with Arm-PCR of CDR3 regions. TCRdb processed the multiplex PCR reads anew with MiXCR; each CDR3 protein has one entry. The table has about 460,000 distinct CDR3 sequences, 12% to 15% seen once. The sample also formed part of further work on T cells in Graves' hyperthyroidism and ophthalmopathy.

The input for sequencing was peripheral blood mononuclear cells (PBMCs), taken at new diagnosis, from a patient treated with antithyroid drugs. The source is a woman aged 50 to 60 with Graves disease.

This clonotype was counted many times. At one end the junction does not follow the germline gene, possibly because of a read error. This sequence joins TRBV5-1 and TRBJ2-2; 7 bases align to TRBD1. Germline loops: CDR1 SGHRS, CDR2 YFSETQ. This CDR3 comprises 15 residues. CDR3 in amino acids: CASSLVTGSTGELFF. In DNA form, the CDR3 reads TGTGCCAGCAGCTTAGTGACAGGGTCAACCGGGGAGCTGTTTTTT.

Note on this clonotype: This may arise from a read error, as a much more abundant clone is one base away. The genes are TRBV18 and TRBJ2-1; D tentatively reads TRBD1 or TRBD2 (5 bases each). V was clipped by 4 bases and J by 7 bases, with 20 bases between them. The germline V gene encodes CDR1 KGHSH and CDR2 LQKENI. This CDR3 is 16 amino acids long. Here the CDR3 reads CASSRQNSARLNEQFF. In DNA form, the CDR3 reads TGTGCCAGCTCACGACAGAACTCCGCCAGACTAAATGAGCAGTTCTTC.

This clonotype was seen at least ten times. The rearrangement links TRBV28 to TRBJ2-7, with 10 bases identical to TRBD1. Trimming removed 10 bases from V and 0 bases from J; junction bases left unmatched: 6. The germline gives CDR1 MDHEN, CDR2 SYDVKM. This CDR3 is 14 amino acids long. CDR3 DNA: TGTGCCATAGAGGACAGGGGGTCCTCCTACGAGCAGTACTTC. This translates into CAIEDRGSSYEQYF.

Remarks on this clonotype: The junction differs from germline at one of its ends, possibly a read error. The chain combines TRBV3-1 with TRBJ2-7; possibly TRBD2 for D (6 bases). Germline loops: CDR1 LGHDT, CDR2 YNNKEL (reference sequence). This CDR3 comprises 12 residues. CDR3 in amino acids: CVSSSAGYEQYF. CDR3 DNA sequence: TGTGTCAGCAGTAGTGCGGGGTACGAGCAGTACTTC.

The chain joins TRBV4-1 to TRBJ2-1; D remains unclear. This CDR3 is 13 amino acids long. V was shortened by 2 bases and J by 4 bases, with 6 bases between the two germline ends. Germline-derived CDR1 and CDR2 are MGHRA and YSYEKL. The CDR3 reads CASSQTRYNEQFF. CDR3 DNA sequence: TGCGCCAGCAGCCAAACACGATACAATGAGCAGTTCTTC.

The table lists this clonotype with many counts. This chain connects TRBV2 to TRBJ1-6; D gene ambiguous. Germline V gene sequence: CDR1 SNHLY, CDR2 FYNNEI. The CDR3 spans 15 residues. Deletions cut 5 bases from V and 7 bases from J, with 15 bases between. This chain's CDR3 is CASSREMHTNSPLHF. For the CDR3, the DNA is TGTGCCAGCAGTCGTGAAATGCATACGAATTCACCCCTCCACTTT.

This clonotype was counted ten times or more. V is TRBV7-3 and J is TRBJ2-2, with D perhaps TRBD2 (6 bases). The CDR3 loop spans 13 amino acids. Germline loops: CDR1 SGHTA, CDR2 FQGTGA. V was clipped by 6 bases and J by 6 bases, with 11 bases between them. The CDR3 loop is CASSPRGAGELFF. CDR3 DNA sequence: TGTGCCAGCAGTCCCCGCGGGGCCGGGGAGCTGTTTTTT.

This clonotype was seen more than once but under ten times. This chain uses TRBV24-1 with TRBJ2-5, with D possibly being TRBD1 (5 bases). Germline lookup yields CDR1 KGHDR and CDR2 SFDVKD. The CDR3 runs 14 residues. With 4 bases removed from V and 5 bases from J, the gap between germline ends came to 13 bases. CDR3 DNA: TGTGCCACCAGTGAAGGGGATCCTCGGGAGACCCAGTACTTC. The encoded protein is CATSEGDPRETQYF.

This clonotype was counted at least ten times. The V gene is TRBV2, the J gene TRBJ1-2, with D tentatively TRBD1 (6 bases). The CDR3 loop spans 13 amino acids. Germline assignment: CDR1 SNHLY and CDR2 FYNNEI. V lost 5 bases to trimming and J lost 2 bases, with 9 bases between them. CDR3 loop: CASSNGQNYGYTF. The CDR3 region has the DNA TGTGCCAGCAGTAACGGACAGAACTATGGCTACACCTTC.

This clonotype has just a few counts. V is TRBV2 and J is TRBJ1-6; D is ambiguous. The CDR3 runs to 14 residues. Trimming cost V 7 bases and J 0 bases, with 7 bases left between them. CDR1 and CDR2 from the germline V gene are SNHLY and FYNNEI. CDR3 in amino acids: CASNPSSYNSPLHF. The CDR3 nucleotides read TGTGCCAGCAACCCCAGCTCCTATAATTCACCCCTCCACTTT.